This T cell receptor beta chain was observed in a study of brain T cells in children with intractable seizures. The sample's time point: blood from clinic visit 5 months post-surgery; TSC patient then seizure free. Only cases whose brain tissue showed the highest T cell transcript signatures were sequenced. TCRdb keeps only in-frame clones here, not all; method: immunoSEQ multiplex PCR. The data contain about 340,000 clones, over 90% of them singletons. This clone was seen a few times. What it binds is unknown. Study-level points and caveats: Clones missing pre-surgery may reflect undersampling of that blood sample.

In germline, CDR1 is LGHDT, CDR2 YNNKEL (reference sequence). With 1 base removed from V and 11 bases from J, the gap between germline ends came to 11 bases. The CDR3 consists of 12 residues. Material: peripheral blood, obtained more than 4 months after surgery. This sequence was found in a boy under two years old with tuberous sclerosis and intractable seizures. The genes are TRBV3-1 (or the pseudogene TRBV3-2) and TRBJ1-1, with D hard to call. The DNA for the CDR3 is TGTGCCAGCAGCCAAGTTGGGCAGGAGGCTTTCTTT. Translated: CASSQVGQEAFF.